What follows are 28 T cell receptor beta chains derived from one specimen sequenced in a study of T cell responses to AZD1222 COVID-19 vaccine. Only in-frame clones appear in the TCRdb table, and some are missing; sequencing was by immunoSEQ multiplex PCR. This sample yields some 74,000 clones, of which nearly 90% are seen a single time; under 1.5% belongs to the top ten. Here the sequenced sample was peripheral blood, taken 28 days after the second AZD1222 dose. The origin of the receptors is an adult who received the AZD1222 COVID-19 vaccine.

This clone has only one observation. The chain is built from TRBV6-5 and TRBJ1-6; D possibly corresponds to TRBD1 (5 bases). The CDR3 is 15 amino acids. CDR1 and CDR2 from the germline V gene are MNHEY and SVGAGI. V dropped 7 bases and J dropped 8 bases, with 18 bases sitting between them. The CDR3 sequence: CASIRATESYSPLHF. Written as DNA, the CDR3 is TGTGCCAGCATCCGGGCGACAGAAAGTTATTCACCCCTCCACTTT.

Written as DNA, the CDR3 is TGTGCCAGCAGTTCGAACAGGGGACTAGCGGGAGGAAATGAGCAGTTCTTC. It encodes CASSSNRGLAGGNEQFF. V gene TRBV6-2 or TRBV6-3 combines with J gene TRBJ2-1, with 15 positions matching TRBD2. The CDR3 is 17 residues long. V shed 4 bases and J 7 bases; nucleotides not matched to a gene: 8. Germline CDR1 and CDR2: MNHEY and SVGEGT.

The CDR3 region has the DNA TGTGCCAGCAGCCTGGCCGGGACTAGCGGGTACTACGAGCAGTACTTC. Its translation: CASSLAGTSGYYEQYF. The rearrangement uses TRBV5-8 and TRBJ2-7; 12 bases match TRBD2. V shed 4 bases and J 3 bases; nucleotides not matched to a gene: 8. Germline V gene lookup returns CDR1 SGHTS and CDR2 YDEGEE. The CDR3 has 16 amino acids.

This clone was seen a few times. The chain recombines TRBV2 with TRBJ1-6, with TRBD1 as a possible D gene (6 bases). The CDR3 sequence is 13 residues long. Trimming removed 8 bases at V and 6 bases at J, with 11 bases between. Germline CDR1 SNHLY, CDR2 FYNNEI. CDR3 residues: CASAGTPNSPLHF. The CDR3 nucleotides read TGTGCCAGCGCCGGGACACCTAATTCACCCCTCCACTTT.

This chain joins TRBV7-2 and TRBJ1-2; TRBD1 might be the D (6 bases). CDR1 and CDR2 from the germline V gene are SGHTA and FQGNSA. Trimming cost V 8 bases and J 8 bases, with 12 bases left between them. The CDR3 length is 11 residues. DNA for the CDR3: TGTGCCAGCCCGGGAGGGGGAGGCTACACCTTC. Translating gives CASPGGGGYTF.

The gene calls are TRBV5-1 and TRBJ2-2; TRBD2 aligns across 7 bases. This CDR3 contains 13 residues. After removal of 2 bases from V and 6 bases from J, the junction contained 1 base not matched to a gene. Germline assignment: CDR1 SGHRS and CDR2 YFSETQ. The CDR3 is CASSFRGAGELFF. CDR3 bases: TGCGCCAGCAGCTTTCGGGGGGCCGGGGAGCTGTTTTTT.

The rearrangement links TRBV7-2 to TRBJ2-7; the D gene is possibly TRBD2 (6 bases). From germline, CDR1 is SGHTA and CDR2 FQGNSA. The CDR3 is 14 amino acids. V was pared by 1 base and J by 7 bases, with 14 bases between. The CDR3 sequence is CASSLGTGTLEQYF. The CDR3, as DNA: TGTGCCAGCAGCTTAGGCACGGGGACTCTAGAGCAGTACTTC.

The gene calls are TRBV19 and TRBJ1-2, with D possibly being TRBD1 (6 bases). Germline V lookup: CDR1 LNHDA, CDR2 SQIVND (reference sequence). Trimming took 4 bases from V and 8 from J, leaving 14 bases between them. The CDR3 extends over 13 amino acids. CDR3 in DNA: TGTGCCAGTAGTAGGGGGCCCCCTCCGGGCTACACCTTC. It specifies CASSRGPPPGYTF.

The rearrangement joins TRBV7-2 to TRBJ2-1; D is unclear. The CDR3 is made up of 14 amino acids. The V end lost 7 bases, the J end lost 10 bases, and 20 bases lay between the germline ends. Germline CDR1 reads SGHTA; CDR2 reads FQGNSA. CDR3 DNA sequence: TGTGCCAGCACCCCACCACCCGGGCGGAGAGAGCAGTTCTTC. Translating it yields CASTPPPGRREQFF.

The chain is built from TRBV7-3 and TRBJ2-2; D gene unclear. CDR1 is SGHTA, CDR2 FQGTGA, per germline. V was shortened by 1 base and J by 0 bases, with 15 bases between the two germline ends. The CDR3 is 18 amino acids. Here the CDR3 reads CASSLSFRNSANTGELFF. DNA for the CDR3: TGTGCCAGCAGCTTAAGTTTTAGGAACAGCGCGAACACCGGGGAGCTGTTTTTT.

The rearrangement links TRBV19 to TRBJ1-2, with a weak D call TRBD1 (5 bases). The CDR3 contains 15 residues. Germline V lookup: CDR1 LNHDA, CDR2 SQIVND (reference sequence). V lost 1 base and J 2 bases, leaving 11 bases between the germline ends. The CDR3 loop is CASSIAPDSNYGYTF. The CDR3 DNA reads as TGTGCCAGTAGTATAGCCCCAGACAGCAACTATGGCTACACCTTC.

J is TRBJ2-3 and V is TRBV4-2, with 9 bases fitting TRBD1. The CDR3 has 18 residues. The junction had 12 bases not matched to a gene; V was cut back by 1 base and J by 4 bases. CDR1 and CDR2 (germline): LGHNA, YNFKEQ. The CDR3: CASSQAQQGAGYADTQYF. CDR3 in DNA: TGTGCCAGCAGCCAAGCCCAACAGGGGGCAGGGTACGCAGATACGCAGTATTTT.

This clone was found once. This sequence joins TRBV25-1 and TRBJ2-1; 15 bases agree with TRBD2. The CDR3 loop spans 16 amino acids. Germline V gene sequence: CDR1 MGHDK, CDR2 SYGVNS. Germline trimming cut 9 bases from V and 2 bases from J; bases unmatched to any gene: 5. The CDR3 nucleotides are TGTGCCAGTGGACTAGCGGGAGGGACCCCCTACAATGAGCAGTTCTTC. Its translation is CASGLAGGTPYNEQFF.

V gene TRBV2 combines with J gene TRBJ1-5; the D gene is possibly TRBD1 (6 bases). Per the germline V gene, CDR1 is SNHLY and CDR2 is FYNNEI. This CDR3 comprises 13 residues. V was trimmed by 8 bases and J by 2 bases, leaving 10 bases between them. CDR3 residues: CASGRQGNQPQHF. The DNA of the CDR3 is TGTGCCAGCGGCCGACAGGGCAATCAGCCCCAGCATTTT.

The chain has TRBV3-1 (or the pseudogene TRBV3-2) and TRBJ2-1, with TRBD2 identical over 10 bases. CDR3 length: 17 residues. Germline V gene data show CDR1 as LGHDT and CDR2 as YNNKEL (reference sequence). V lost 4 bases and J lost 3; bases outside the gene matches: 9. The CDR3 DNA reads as TGTGCCAGCAGCCTTTACCGACTAGCGGGTCTCTACAATGAGCAGTTCTTC. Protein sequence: CASSLYRLAGLYNEQFF.

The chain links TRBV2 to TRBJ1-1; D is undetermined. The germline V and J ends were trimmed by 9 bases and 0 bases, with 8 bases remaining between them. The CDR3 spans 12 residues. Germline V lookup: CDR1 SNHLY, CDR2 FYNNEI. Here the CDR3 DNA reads TGTGCCAGTTCGGGAATGAACACTGAAGCTTTCTTT. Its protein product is CASSGMNTEAFF.

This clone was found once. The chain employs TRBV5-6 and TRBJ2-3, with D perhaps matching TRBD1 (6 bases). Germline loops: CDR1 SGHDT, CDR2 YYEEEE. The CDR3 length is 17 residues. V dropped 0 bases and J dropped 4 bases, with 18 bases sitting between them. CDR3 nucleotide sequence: TGTGCCAGCAGCTTGGGTATGGGGGCTAGGGGACCAGATACGCAGTATTTT. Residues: CASSLGMGARGPDTQYF.

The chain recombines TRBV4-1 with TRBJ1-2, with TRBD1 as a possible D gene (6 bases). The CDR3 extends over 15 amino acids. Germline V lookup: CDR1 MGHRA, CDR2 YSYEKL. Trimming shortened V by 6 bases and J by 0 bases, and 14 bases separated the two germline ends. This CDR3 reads CASRGRQEPNYGYTF. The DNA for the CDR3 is TGCGCCAGCAGGGGGCGACAGGAGCCTAACTATGGCTACACCTTC.

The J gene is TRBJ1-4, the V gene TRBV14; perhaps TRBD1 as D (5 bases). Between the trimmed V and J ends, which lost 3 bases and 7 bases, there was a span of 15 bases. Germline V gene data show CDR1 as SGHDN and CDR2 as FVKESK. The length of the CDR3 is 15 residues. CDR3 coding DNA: TGTGCCAGCAGCCAGTATACAGGATTTAGTGAAAAACTGTTTTTT. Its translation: CASSQYTGFSEKLFF.

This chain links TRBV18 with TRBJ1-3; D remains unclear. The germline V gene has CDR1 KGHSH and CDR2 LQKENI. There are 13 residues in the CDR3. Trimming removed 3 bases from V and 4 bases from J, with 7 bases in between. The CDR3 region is CASSPEGGNTIYF. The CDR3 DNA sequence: TGTGCCAGCTCACCGGAAGGGGGAAACACCATATATTTT.

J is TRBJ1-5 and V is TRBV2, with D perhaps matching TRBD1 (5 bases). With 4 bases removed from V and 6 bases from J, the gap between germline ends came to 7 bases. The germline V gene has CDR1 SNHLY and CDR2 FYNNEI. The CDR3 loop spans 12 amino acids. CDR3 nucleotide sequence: TGTGCCAGCAGTGGGGGGACTCAGCCCCAGCATTTT. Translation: CASSGGTQPQHF.

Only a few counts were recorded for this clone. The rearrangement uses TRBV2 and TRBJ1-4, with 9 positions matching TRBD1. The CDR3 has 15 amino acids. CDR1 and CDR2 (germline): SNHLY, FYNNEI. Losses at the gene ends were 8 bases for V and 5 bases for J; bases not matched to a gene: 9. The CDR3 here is CASSAGQGRNEKLFF. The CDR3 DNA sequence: TGTGCCAGCTCGGCGGGACAGGGACGAAATGAAAAACTGTTTTTT.

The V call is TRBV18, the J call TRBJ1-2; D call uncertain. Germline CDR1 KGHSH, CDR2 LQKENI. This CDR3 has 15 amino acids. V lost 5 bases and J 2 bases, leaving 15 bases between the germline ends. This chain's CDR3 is CASSELLTKNYGYTF. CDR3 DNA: TGTGCCAGCTCAGAACTACTGACGAAGAACTATGGCTACACCTTC. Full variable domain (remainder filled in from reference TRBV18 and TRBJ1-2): NAGVMQNPRHLVRRRGQEARLRCSPMKGHSHVYWYRQLPEEGLKFMVYLQKENIIDESGMPKERFSAEFPKEGPSILRIQQVVRGDSAAYFCASSELLTKNYGYTFGSGTRLTVV.

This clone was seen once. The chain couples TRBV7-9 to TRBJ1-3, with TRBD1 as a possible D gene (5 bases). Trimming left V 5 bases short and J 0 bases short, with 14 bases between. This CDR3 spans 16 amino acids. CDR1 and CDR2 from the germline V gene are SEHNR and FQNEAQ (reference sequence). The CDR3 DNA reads TGTGCCAGCAGCACGGGACGGACGAGCTCTGGAAACACCATATATTTT. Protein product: CASSTGRTSSGNTIYF. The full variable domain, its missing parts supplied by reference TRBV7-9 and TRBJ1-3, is DTGVSQNPRHKITKRGQNVTFRCDPISEHNRLYWYRQTLGQGPEFLTYFQNEAQLEKSRLLSDRFSAERPKGSFSTLEIQRTEQGDSAMYLCASSTGRTSSGNTIYFGEGSWLTVV.

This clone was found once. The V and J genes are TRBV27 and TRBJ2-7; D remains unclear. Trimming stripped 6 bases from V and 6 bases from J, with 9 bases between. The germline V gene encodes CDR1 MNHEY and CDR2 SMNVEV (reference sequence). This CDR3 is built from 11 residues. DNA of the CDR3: TGTGCCAGCAGGGGCCCCAGCGAGCAGTACTTC. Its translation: CASRGPSEQYF.

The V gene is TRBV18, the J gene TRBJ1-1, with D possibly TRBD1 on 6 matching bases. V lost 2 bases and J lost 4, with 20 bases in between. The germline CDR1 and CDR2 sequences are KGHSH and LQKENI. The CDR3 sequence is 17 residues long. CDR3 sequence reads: CASSPSNRGGFGTEAFF. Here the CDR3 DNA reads TGTGCCAGCTCACCAAGTAACAGAGGGGGGTTTGGCACTGAAGCTTTCTTT.

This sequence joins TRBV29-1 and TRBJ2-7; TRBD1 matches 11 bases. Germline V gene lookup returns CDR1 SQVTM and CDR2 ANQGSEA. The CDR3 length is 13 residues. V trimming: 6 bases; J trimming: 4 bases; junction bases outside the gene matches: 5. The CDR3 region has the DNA TGCAGCGTGGGACAGGGGGTTAAGTACGAGCAGTACTTC. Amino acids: CSVGQGVKYEQYF.

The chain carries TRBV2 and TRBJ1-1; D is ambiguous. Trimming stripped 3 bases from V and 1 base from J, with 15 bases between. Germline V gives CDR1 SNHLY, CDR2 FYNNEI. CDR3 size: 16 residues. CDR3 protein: CASSDVGSGQNTEAFF. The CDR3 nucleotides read TGTGCCAGCAGTGATGTAGGGTCTGGGCAGAACACTGAAGCTTTCTTT. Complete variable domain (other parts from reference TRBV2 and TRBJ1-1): EPEVTQTPSHQVTQMGQEVILRCVPISNHLYFYWYRQILGQKVEFLVSFYNNEISEKSEIFDDQFSVERPDGSNFTLKIRSTKLEDSAMYFCASSDVGSGQNTEAFFGQGTRLTVV.